A selection of T cell receptor beta chains follows, all from one sample in a study of Tregs in tolerant kidney transplant recipients. Measured with immunoSEQ multiplex PCR; TCRdb has only the in-frame clones, and not every one. Of about 8,300 clones in the sample, roughly 34% are singletons; the top ten hold about 5.3%. Their cognate antigens are unknown. This material consisted of CD8+ T cells from blood cultured with allogeneic cells, taken before the transplant. These receptors were taken from a human patient who received a combined kidney and bone marrow transplant. Each CDR3 is given with its conserved first and last residue. Fields, in order: J gene, CDR3 length, V gene, clone size, D gene, CDR3 protein, CDR3 DNA. A D gene is named only where the DNA matches it firmly. The size of a clone is reported for some rows only, either as once, few or many, or as a class for expanded clones.

j_gene: TRBJ1-1
len: 14
v_gene: TRBV2
abundance: .
d_gene: TRBD1
CDR3aa: CASIVDRAYTEAFF
CDR3nt: TGTGCCAGCATCGTCGACAGGGCGTACACTGAAGCTTTCTTT

j_gene: TRBJ2-1
len: 15
v_gene: TRBV28
abundance: .
d_gene: TRBD1
CDR3aa: CASSSRDRGQDEQFF
CDR3nt: TGTGCCAGCAGTTCAAGGGACAGGGGGCAGGATGAGCAGTTCTTC

j_gene: TRBJ2-3
len: 15
v_gene: TRBV28
abundance: .
d_gene: TRBD2
CDR3aa: CASSRLAGGTDTQYF
CDR3nt: TGTGCCAGCAGCCGACTAGCGGGGGGCACAGATACGCAGTATTTT

j_gene: TRBJ2-7
len: 15
v_gene: TRBV5-4
abundance: .
d_gene: TRBD1
CDR3aa: CASSLTGTGVYEQYF
CDR3nt: TGTGCCAGCAGCTTAACCGGGACAGGGGTTTACGAGCAGTACTTC

j_gene: TRBJ2-6
len: 18
v_gene: TRBV7-6
abundance: .
d_gene: TRBD1
CDR3aa: CASSLWGQGASGANVLTF
CDR3nt: TGTGCCAGCAGCTTATGGGGACAGGGGGCCTCTGGGGCCAACGTCCTGACTTTC

j_gene: TRBJ2-7
len: 12
v_gene: TRBV19
abundance: few
d_gene: .
CDR3aa: CASSTGSYEQYF
CDR3nt: TGTGCCAGTTCTACAGGGAGCTACGAGCAGTACTTC

j_gene: TRBJ1-5
len: 14
v_gene: TRBV6-5
abundance: few
d_gene: .
CDR3aa: CASSYWSSNQPQHF
CDR3nt: TGTGCCAGCAGTTATTGGAGTAGCAATCAGCCCCAGCATTTT

j_gene: TRBJ2-5
len: 17
v_gene: TRBV19
abundance: .
d_gene: TRBD2
CDR3aa: CASSIDREGRARETQYF
CDR3nt: TGTGCCAGTAGTATAGATCGGGAGGGCAGGGCGCGAGAGACCCAGTACTTC

j_gene: TRBJ2-7
len: 13
v_gene: TRBV2
abundance: few
d_gene: TRBD1
CDR3aa: CASYRDRTYEQYF
CDR3nt: TGTGCCAGTTATCGGGACAGGACCTACGAGCAGTACTTC

j_gene: TRBJ2-1
len: 14
v_gene: TRBV10-3
abundance: .
d_gene: .
CDR3aa: CAISDLAAYNEQFF
CDR3nt: TGTGCCATCAGTGACTTGGCAGCCTACAATGAGCAGTTCTTC

j_gene: TRBJ1-2
len: 15
v_gene: TRBV7-9
abundance: .
d_gene: TRBD1
CDR3aa: CASSPGQGRVYGYTF
CDR3nt: TGTGCCAGCAGCCCCGGACAGGGGAGAGTCTATGGCTACACCTTC

j_gene: TRBJ2-7
len: 14
v_gene: TRBV5-5
abundance: .
d_gene: .
CDR3aa: CASTPGRGKGEQYF
CDR3nt: TGTGCCAGCACCCCCGGACGGGGGAAAGGCGAGCAGTACTTC

j_gene: TRBJ2-2
len: 16
v_gene: TRBV2
abundance: few
d_gene: TRBD1
CDR3aa: CASIFAPGTGTGELFF
CDR3nt: TGTGCCAGCATATTTGCACCCGGGACAGGGACCGGGGAGCTGTTTTTT

j_gene: TRBJ2-5
len: 17
v_gene: TRBV5-1
abundance: .
d_gene: TRBD2
CDR3aa: CASSPNQLAGLGETQYF
CDR3nt: TGCGCCAGCAGCCCTAACCAACTAGCGGGATTGGGAGAGACCCAGTACTTC

j_gene: TRBJ1-1
len: 16
v_gene: TRBV7-6
abundance: .
d_gene: TRBD1
CDR3aa: CASSPLAGGFSTEAFF
CDR3nt: TGTGCCAGCAGCCCATTAGCAGGGGGGTTCTCCACTGAAGCTTTCTTT

j_gene: TRBJ2-2
len: 16
v_gene: TRBV7-2
abundance: .
d_gene: .
CDR3aa: CASSPYRISNTGELFF
CDR3nt: TGTGCCAGCAGCCCCTACAGAATCTCGAACACCGGGGAGCTGTTTTTT

j_gene: TRBJ1-1
len: 16
v_gene: TRBV18
abundance: .
d_gene: TRBD1
CDR3aa: CASSPPGRGPRTEAFF
CDR3nt: TGTGCCAGCTCACCACCGGGAAGGGGGCCGAGGACTGAAGCTTTCTTT

j_gene: TRBJ2-7
len: 14
v_gene: TRBV5-4
abundance: few
d_gene: .
CDR3aa: CASTPGRGKGEQYF
CDR3nt: TGTGCCAGCACCCCCGGACGGGGGAAAGGCGAGCAGTACTTC

j_gene: TRBJ1-4
len: 14
v_gene: TRBV5-1
abundance: .
d_gene: .
CDR3aa: CASSPGATNEKLFF
CDR3nt: TGCGCCAGCAGCCCGGGGGCAACTAATGAAAAACTGTTTTTT

j_gene: TRBJ2-7
len: 14
v_gene: TRBV30
abundance: .
d_gene: TRBD2
CDR3aa: CAWSDPSGSYEQYF
CDR3nt: TGTGCCTGGAGTGACCCTAGCGGGAGTTACGAGCAGTACTTC

j_gene: TRBJ2-1
len: 14
v_gene: TRBV23-1
abundance: few
d_gene: .
CDR3aa: CASSQYRRGNEQFF
CDR3nt: TGCGCCAGCAGTCAATATAGAAGGGGTAATGAGCAGTTCTTC

j_gene: TRBJ2-7
len: 13
v_gene: TRBV7-9
abundance: .
d_gene: .
CDR3aa: CASSFSDTYEQYF
CDR3nt: TGTGCCAGCAGCTTTAGTGATACCTACGAGCAGTACTTC

j_gene: TRBJ1-1
len: 12
v_gene: TRBV27
abundance: medium-sized
d_gene: TRBD1
CDR3aa: CASSILTGEAFF
CDR3nt: TGTGCCAGCAGTATCCTGACAGGGGAAGCTTTCTTT

j_gene: TRBJ2-7
len: 18
v_gene: TRBV27
abundance: .
d_gene: TRBD2
CDR3aa: CASGDGTSGNSFFHEQYF
CDR3nt: TGTGCCAGCGGGGATGGGACTAGCGGGAACTCTTTTTTCCACGAGCAGTACTTC

j_gene: TRBJ2-5
len: 15
v_gene: TRBV6-6
abundance: .
d_gene: .
CDR3aa: CASSSAGTPGETQYF
CDR3nt: TGTGCCAGCAGCAGTGCTGGGACTCCTGGGGAGACCCAGTACTTC

j_gene: TRBJ2-7
len: 14
v_gene: TRBV10-2
abundance: .
d_gene: .
CDR3aa: CASSTGFVSYEQYF
CDR3nt: TGCGCCAGCAGTACAGGGTTTGTCTCCTACGAGCAGTACTTC

j_gene: TRBJ2-7
len: 14
v_gene: TRBV4-3
abundance: few
d_gene: .
CDR3aa: CASSQVQEGYEQYF
CDR3nt: TGCGCCAGCAGCCAAGTCCAAGAGGGCTACGAGCAGTACTTC

j_gene: TRBJ1-4
len: 15
v_gene: TRBV2
abundance: medium-sized
d_gene: .
CDR3aa: CASSELTASNEKLFF
CDR3nt: TGTGCCAGCAGTGAACTGACAGCTAGTAATGAAAAACTGTTTTTT

j_gene: TRBJ1-1
len: 14
v_gene: TRBV19
abundance: .
d_gene: .
CDR3aa: CASSDSSMNTEAFF
CDR3nt: TGTGCCAGTAGTGACAGCTCCATGAACACTGAAGCTTTCTTT

j_gene: TRBJ2-7
len: 14
v_gene: TRBV7-9
abundance: few
d_gene: .
CDR3aa: CASSPLLGAYEQYF
CDR3nt: TGTGCCAGCAGCCCACTCCTGGGAGCCTACGAGCAGTACTTC

j_gene: TRBJ1-6
len: 15
v_gene: TRBV5-1
abundance: .
d_gene: TRBD1
CDR3aa: CASQQTGQGNSPLHF
CDR3nt: TGCGCCAGCCAACAAACAGGACAGGGCAATTCACCCCTCCACTTT

j_gene: TRBJ1-1
len: 14
v_gene: TRBV6-5
abundance: few
d_gene: .
CDR3aa: CASSYFAGNTEAFF
CDR3nt: TGTGCCAGCAGTTACTTCGCGGGGAACACTGAAGCTTTCTTT

j_gene: TRBJ2-6
len: 15
v_gene: TRBV19
abundance: .
d_gene: .
CDR3aa: CASSILASGANVLTF
CDR3nt: TGTGCCAGTAGTATTCTGGCCTCTGGGGCCAACGTCCTGACTTTC

j_gene: TRBJ2-7
len: 12
v_gene: TRBV30
abundance: .
d_gene: TRBD1
CDR3aa: CAWKGQGYEQYF
CDR3nt: TGTGCCTGGAAGGGACAGGGCTACGAGCAGTACTTC